This T cell receptor beta chain originates from a study of blood T cell repertoires in COVID-19. Sequencing used immunoSEQ multiplex PCR; TCRdb keeps in-frame clones, though not all of them. The table has around 230,000 clones, around 88% seen once; the top ten hold under 2.5%. This clone has a handful of counts. V dropped 3 bases and J dropped 4 bases, with 15 bases sitting between them. The CDR3 runs to 14 residues. The V gene's germline CDR1 is GTSNPN and CDR2 SVGIG (reference sequence). The sequencing input was PBMCs or T cells enriched from blood (not recorded which). V gene TRBV30 combines with J gene TRBJ1-1, with D hard to call. The sequence was obtained from a woman in her 40s with acute COVID-19. CDR3 DNA sequence: TGTGCCTGGAGCCTAGGTCCAGAAGGCACTGAAGCTTTCTTT. Encoded protein: CAWSLGPEGTEAFF.